This T cell receptor beta chain came from a study of T-cell memory formation after mild COVID-19. General study points: Clones shrinking from day 15 to 85 showed even CD4/CD8 mixes; later expanders tilted CD4+.

5'RACE primed from the constant segment yielded TCR alpha and TCR beta cDNA libraries bearing sample barcodes and UMIs. TCRdb analysed the 5' RACE reads with MiXCR anew, one entry per CDR3 protein. The table includes hundreds of thousands of distinct CDR3 sequences, more than 15% detected once. There are many counts of this clonotype. Its cognate antigen is unknown. The CDR3 runs to 14 residues. V lost 0 bases, J lost 6 bases, and 1 base stayed unmatched. CDR1 is LGHNA and CDR2 is YNFKEQ in the germline V gene. Sequences were obtained from PBMCs or a T cell subset sorted from them (not recorded which). The sequence was obtained from a man between 18 and 35 years old who had mild COVID-19 (a few samples of this study predate the infection). Cell type and time point are not known. The V call is TRBV4-2, the J call TRBJ2-2; the match to TRBD2 covers 7 bases. The CDR3 sequence: CASSQDRGAGELFF. DNA for the CDR3: TGTGCCAGCAGCCAAGATCGGGGGGCCGGGGAGCTGTTTTTT.